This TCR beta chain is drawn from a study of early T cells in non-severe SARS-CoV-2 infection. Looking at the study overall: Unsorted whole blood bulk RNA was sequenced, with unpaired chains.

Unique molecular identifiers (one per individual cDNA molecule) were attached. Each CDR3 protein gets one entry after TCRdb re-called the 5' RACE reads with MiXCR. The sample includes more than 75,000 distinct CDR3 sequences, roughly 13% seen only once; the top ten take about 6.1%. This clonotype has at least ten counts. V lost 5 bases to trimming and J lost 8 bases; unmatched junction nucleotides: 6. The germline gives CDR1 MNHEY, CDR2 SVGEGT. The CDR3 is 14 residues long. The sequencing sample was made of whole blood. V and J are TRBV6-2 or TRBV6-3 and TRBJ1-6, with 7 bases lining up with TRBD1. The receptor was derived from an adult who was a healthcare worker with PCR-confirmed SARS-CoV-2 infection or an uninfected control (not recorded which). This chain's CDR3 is CASSRSGGDSPLHF. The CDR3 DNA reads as TGTGCCAGCAGTCGCTCAGGGGGAGATTCACCCCTCCACTTT.